A selection of T cell receptor beta chains follows, all from one sample in a study of shared T cell receptors in the human thymus. Sequenced by immunoSEQ multiplex PCR; TCRdb stores in-frame clones only, minus some. The sample lists hundreds of thousands of clones; around 87% were seen once. Another study also made use of these data, one on human thymus T cells.

The sequencing input was thymocytes. These receptors were obtained from a boy younger than two with a congenital heart defect. Both conserved end residues are part of each CDR3. The order of the fields is V gene, D gene, CDR3 length, clone size, J gene, CDR3 DNA, CDR3 protein. D genes are given only for firm matches. For some rows the clone size is stated as once, few or many, or as a class when expanded; others skip it.

V gene: TRBV27
D gene: .
CDR3 length: 17
clone size: .
J gene: TRBJ2-1
CDR3 DNA: TGTGCCAGCAGTTTATCTCCGACAGCCCGATCCTACAATGAGCAGTTCTTC
CDR3 protein: CASSLSPTARSYNEQFF

V gene: TRBV7-2
D gene: TRBD2
CDR3 length: 19
clone size: .
J gene: TRBJ2-1
CDR3 DNA: TGTGCCAGCAGCTACCTGGGACTAGCGGGAACTCCCGGGTACAATGAGCAGTTCTTC
CDR3 protein: CASSYLGLAGTPGYNEQFF

V gene: TRBV28
D gene: .
CDR3 length: 15
clone size: .
J gene: TRBJ2-5
CDR3 DNA: TGTGCCAGCAGTGTTGCTTGGACATCACAAGAGACCCAGTACTTC
CDR3 protein: CASSVAWTSQETQYF

V gene: TRBV14
D gene: .
CDR3 length: 14
clone size: .
J gene: TRBJ2-3
CDR3 DNA: TGTGCCAGCAGCGTTACTAGAAGCACAGATACGCAGTATTTT
CDR3 protein: CASSVTRSTDTQYF

V gene: TRBV29-1
D gene: TRBD1
CDR3 length: 13
clone size: .
J gene: TRBJ2-7
CDR3 DNA: TGCAGCGTCCTCCGGGACAGGCACTACGAGCAGTACTTC
CDR3 protein: CSVLRDRHYEQYF

V gene: TRBV4-2
D gene: TRBD2
CDR3 length: 17
clone size: .
J gene: TRBJ2-3
CDR3 DNA: TGTGCCAGCAGCCAAGAGATAACTAGCGGGGGGTTGGATACGCAGTATTTT
CDR3 protein: CASSQEITSGGLDTQYF

V gene: TRBV9
D gene: .
CDR3 length: 15
clone size: .
J gene: TRBJ2-2
CDR3 DNA: TGTGCCAGCAGGAAATTCGACAGTAACACCGGGGAGCTGTTTTTT
CDR3 protein: CASRKFDSNTGELFF

V gene: TRBV7-9
D gene: .
CDR3 length: 15
clone size: .
J gene: TRBJ2-7
CDR3 DNA: TGTGCCAGCAGCCACCCCTCTCGAGGCCCCTACGAGCAGTACTTC
CDR3 protein: CASSHPSRGPYEQYF

V gene: TRBV5-6
D gene: .
CDR3 length: 14
clone size: .
J gene: TRBJ1-5
CDR3 DNA: TGTGCCAGCAGCTTGGCAGATAGCAATCAGCCCCAGCATTTT
CDR3 protein: CASSLADSNQPQHF

V gene: TRBV27
D gene: TRBD2
CDR3 length: 17
clone size: .
J gene: TRBJ2-7
CDR3 DNA: TGTGCCTCGCACCGGACTAGCGGGTCGCGACCGTCCTACGAGCAGTACTTC
CDR3 protein: CASHRTSGSRPSYEQYF

V gene: TRBV4-3
D gene: TRBD2
CDR3 length: 17
clone size: .
J gene: TRBJ2-1
CDR3 DNA: TGCGCCAGCAGCCAAGAAAAAGAGCGGGAGGGCCCCAATGAGCAGTTCTTC
CDR3 protein: CASSQEKEREGPNEQFF

V gene: TRBV7-2
D gene: .
CDR3 length: 14
clone size: .
J gene: TRBJ1-1
CDR3 DNA: TGTGCCAGCAGCTCCTCACAGGGTTACACTGAAGCTTTCTTT
CDR3 protein: CASSSSQGYTEAFF

V gene: TRBV21-1
D gene: .
CDR3 length: 17
clone size: .
J gene: TRBJ1-5
CDR3 DNA: TGTGCCAGCAGCAAGCCCCCGCTCTTCCAGGGTGCTCAGCCCCAGCATTTT
CDR3 protein: CASSKPPLFQGAQPQHF

V gene: TRBV5-1
D gene: .
CDR3 length: 14
clone size: once
J gene: TRBJ2-2
CDR3 DNA: TGCGCCAGCAGCTATACAGGGAGCGACGGGGAGCTGTTTTTT
CDR3 protein: CASSYTGSDGELFF

V gene: TRBV5-4
D gene: .
CDR3 length: 16
clone size: .
J gene: TRBJ2-3
CDR3 DNA: TGTGCCAGCAGCTTGGGAGCTAGCGCCGGGGCAGATACGCAGTATTTT
CDR3 protein: CASSLGASAGADTQYF

V gene: TRBV7-2
D gene: TRBD1
CDR3 length: 14
clone size: once
J gene: TRBJ2-7
CDR3 DNA: TGTGCCAGCAGACCTGGGGACAGCTCCTACGAGCAGTACTTC
CDR3 protein: CASRPGDSSYEQYF

V gene: TRBV6-1
D gene: .
CDR3 length: 15
clone size: .
J gene: TRBJ2-7
CDR3 DNA: TGTGCCAGCAACCTAACCGGGACTGGGACTTACGAGCAGTACTTC
CDR3 protein: CASNLTGTGTYEQYF

V gene: TRBV5-4
D gene: .
CDR3 length: 13
clone size: .
J gene: TRBJ1-1
CDR3 DNA: TGTGCCAGCAGCACCTACAGGGTCACTGAAGCTTTCTTT
CDR3 protein: CASSTYRVTEAFF

V gene: TRBV27
D gene: .
CDR3 length: 11
clone size: once
J gene: TRBJ1-1
CDR3 DNA: TGTGCCAGCAGATCAGGGATTGAAGCTTTCTTT
CDR3 protein: CASRSGIEAFF

V gene: TRBV4-3
D gene: TRBD2
CDR3 length: 19
clone size: .
J gene: TRBJ2-7
CDR3 DNA: TGCGCCAGCAGCCAACAAAAGCCCACCGGTTGCGGGAGCCTTTGCGAGCAGTACTTC
CDR3 protein: CASSQQKPTGCGSLCEQYF

V gene: TRBV14
D gene: .
CDR3 length: 17
clone size: .
J gene: TRBJ1-1
CDR3 DNA: TGTGCCAGCAACCCCCCAGGACAGCCCCTGAGTAACACTGAAGCTTTCTTT
CDR3 protein: CASNPPGQPLSNTEAFF

V gene: TRBV5-1
D gene: TRBD1
CDR3 length: 15
clone size: .
J gene: TRBJ1-2
CDR3 DNA: TGCGCCAGCAGCGAGAGGGACAGATCCTCTATTGGCTACACCTTC
CDR3 protein: CASSERDRSSIGYTF

V gene: TRBV12-5
D gene: .
CDR3 length: 14
clone size: .
J gene: TRBJ1-1
CDR3 DNA: TGTGCTAGTGGTCTGGATGACAGAAACACTGAAGCTTTCTTT
CDR3 protein: CASGLDDRNTEAFF

V gene: TRBV5-6
D gene: TRBD1
CDR3 length: 16
clone size: once
J gene: TRBJ1-5
CDR3 DNA: TGTGCCAGCAGCCTGGGCGGACAGGGGAGCAATCAGCCCCAGCATTTT
CDR3 protein: CASSLGGQGSNQPQHF

V gene: TRBV7-9
D gene: .
CDR3 length: 11
clone size: .
J gene: TRBJ2-7
CDR3 DNA: TGTGCCAGCAGGCCCTTAGACGAGCAGTACTTC
CDR3 protein: CASRPLDEQYF

V gene: TRBV5-1
D gene: .
CDR3 length: 19
clone size: few
J gene: TRBJ2-7
CDR3 DNA: TGCGCCAGCAGCTCTACGGGATGGATAGCGGAGGTGAGAGATTACGAGCAGTACTTC
CDR3 protein: CASSSTGWIAEVRDYEQYF

V gene: TRBV4-1
D gene: .
CDR3 length: 16
clone size: .
J gene: TRBJ2-3
CDR3 DNA: TGCGCCAGCAGCCAGACAGGTTTCACTAGCACAGATACGCAGTATTTT
CDR3 protein: CASSQTGFTSTDTQYF

V gene: TRBV14
D gene: .
CDR3 length: 16
clone size: few
J gene: TRBJ2-2
CDR3 DNA: TGTGCCAGCAGCCACCACAATTCTAGCAGGCCCGGGGAGCTGTTTTTT
CDR3 protein: CASSHHNSSRPGELFF

V gene: TRBV15
D gene: TRBD2
CDR3 length: 16
clone size: .
J gene: TRBJ2-7
CDR3 DNA: TGTGCCACCAGCAGTAATATAGCGGGAGGGCCTCACGAGCAGTACTTC
CDR3 protein: CATSSNIAGGPHEQYF

V gene: TRBV25-1
D gene: TRBD1
CDR3 length: 17
clone size: .
J gene: TRBJ2-6
CDR3 DNA: TGTGCCAGCAGTGGGCGGACAGGCCACTCTGGGGCCAACGTCCTGACTTTC
CDR3 protein: CASSGRTGHSGANVLTF

V gene: TRBV6-1
D gene: .
CDR3 length: 15
clone size: .
J gene: TRBJ1-5
CDR3 DNA: TGTGCCAGCAGTTCCCATCCAGGGCTCAATCAGCCCCAGCATTTT
CDR3 protein: CASSSHPGLNQPQHF

V gene: TRBV7-2
D gene: TRBD1
CDR3 length: 14
clone size: .
J gene: TRBJ2-1
CDR3 DNA: TGTGCCAGCAGCAGGACAGGGATCAACAATGAGCAGTTCTTC
CDR3 protein: CASSRTGINNEQFF

V gene: TRBV19
D gene: .
CDR3 length: 12
clone size: few
J gene: TRBJ1-6
CDR3 DNA: TGTGCCAGTGGGGACAAAAATTCACCCCTCCACTTT
CDR3 protein: CASGDKNSPLHF

V gene: TRBV27
D gene: .
CDR3 length: 13
clone size: .
J gene: TRBJ1-2
CDR3 DNA: TGTGCCAGCAGTTCGGACAGACGTTATGGCTACACCTTC
CDR3 protein: CASSSDRRYGYTF

V gene: TRBV15
D gene: .
CDR3 length: 13
clone size: few
J gene: TRBJ2-5
CDR3 DNA: TGTGCCACCAGCTACATTCAGGCAGAGACCCAGTACTTC
CDR3 protein: CATSYIQAETQYF

V gene: TRBV5-1
D gene: .
CDR3 length: 15
clone size: few
J gene: TRBJ1-4
CDR3 DNA: TGCGCCAGCAGCTTTTCGGGTAAAACCCTTGAAAAACTGTTTTTT
CDR3 protein: CASSFSGKTLEKLFF

V gene: TRBV14
D gene: .
CDR3 length: 15
clone size: .
J gene: TRBJ1-6
CDR3 DNA: TGTGCCAGCAGCCAAGACAGGGCGTTCAGTTCACCCCTCCACTTT
CDR3 protein: CASSQDRAFSSPLHF

V gene: TRBV5-1
D gene: TRBD1
CDR3 length: 19
clone size: .
J gene: TRBJ2-5
CDR3 DNA: TGCGCCAGCAGCTTGGGAAAAGGGCAGGGGGTTCGCTTCGAAGAGACCCAGTACTTC
CDR3 protein: CASSLGKGQGVRFEETQYF

V gene: TRBV27
D gene: .
CDR3 length: 16
clone size: .
J gene: TRBJ1-5
CDR3 DNA: TGTGCCAGCAGCCAGGACGGAGGGGGGGGCAATCAGCCCCAGCATTTT
CDR3 protein: CASSQDGGGGNQPQHF

V gene: TRBV5-4
D gene: TRBD1
CDR3 length: 14
clone size: .
J gene: TRBJ2-7
CDR3 DNA: TGTGCCAGCAGCTTGGTAGGACAGGGCCACGAGCAGTACTTC
CDR3 protein: CASSLVGQGHEQYF

V gene: TRBV30
D gene: TRBD1
CDR3 length: 17
clone size: few
J gene: TRBJ1-1
CDR3 DNA: TGTGCCTGGCACAAATCCGGGACAGGGCCCCCGAACACTGAAGCTTTCTTT
CDR3 protein: CAWHKSGTGPPNTEAFF